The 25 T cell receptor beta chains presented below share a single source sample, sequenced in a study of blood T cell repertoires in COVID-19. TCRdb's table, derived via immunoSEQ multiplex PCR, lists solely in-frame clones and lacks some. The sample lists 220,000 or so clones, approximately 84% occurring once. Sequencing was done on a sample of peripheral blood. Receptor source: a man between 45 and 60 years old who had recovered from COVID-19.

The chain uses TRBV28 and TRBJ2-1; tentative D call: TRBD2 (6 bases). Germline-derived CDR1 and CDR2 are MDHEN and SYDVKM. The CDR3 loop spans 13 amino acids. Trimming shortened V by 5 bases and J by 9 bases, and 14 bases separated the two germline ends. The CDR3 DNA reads TGTGCCAGCAGTCGGGGACTGGGTGGTGAGCAGTTCTTC. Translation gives CASSRGLGGEQFF.

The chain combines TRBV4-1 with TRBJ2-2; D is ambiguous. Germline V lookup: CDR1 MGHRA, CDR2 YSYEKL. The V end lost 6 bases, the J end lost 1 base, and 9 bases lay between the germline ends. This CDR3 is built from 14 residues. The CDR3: CASSIVLNTGELFF. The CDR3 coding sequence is TGCGCCAGCAGTATAGTCTTGAACACCGGGGAGCTGTTTTTT.

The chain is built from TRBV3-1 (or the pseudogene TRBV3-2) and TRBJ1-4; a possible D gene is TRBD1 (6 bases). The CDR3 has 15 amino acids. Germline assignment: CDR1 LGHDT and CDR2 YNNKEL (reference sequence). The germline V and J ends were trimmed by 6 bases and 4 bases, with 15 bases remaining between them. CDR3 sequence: CASSTLQGHNEKLFF. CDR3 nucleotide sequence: TGTGCCAGCAGTACGTTACAGGGTCATAATGAAAAACTGTTTTTT.

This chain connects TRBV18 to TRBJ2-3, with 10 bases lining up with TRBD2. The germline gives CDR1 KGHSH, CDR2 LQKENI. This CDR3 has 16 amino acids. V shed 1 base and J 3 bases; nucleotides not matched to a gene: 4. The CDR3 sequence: CASSPQAGGATDTQYF. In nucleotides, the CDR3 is TGTGCCAGCTCACCACAAGCGGGAGGGGCAACAGATACGCAGTATTTT.

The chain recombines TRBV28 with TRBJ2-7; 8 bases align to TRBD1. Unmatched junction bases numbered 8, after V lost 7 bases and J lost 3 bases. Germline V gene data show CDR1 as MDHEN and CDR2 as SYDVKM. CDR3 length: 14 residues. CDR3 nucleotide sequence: TGTGCCAGCATTCGGGCAGGGGGCTTCTACGAGCAGTACTTC. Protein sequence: CASIRAGGFYEQYF.

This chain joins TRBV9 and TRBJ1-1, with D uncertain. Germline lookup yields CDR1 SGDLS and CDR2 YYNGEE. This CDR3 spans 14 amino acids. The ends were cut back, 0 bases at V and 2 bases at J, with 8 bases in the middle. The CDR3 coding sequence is TGTGCCAGCAGCGTAGCGCCAGAAAACACTGAAGCTTTCTTT. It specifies CASSVAPENTEAFF.

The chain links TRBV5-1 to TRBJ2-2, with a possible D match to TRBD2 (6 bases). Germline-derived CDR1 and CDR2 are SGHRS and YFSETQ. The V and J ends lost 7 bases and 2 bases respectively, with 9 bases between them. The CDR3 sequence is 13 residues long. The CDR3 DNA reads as TGCGCCAGCCGGGACTCTAACACCGGGGAGCTGTTTTTT. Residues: CASRDSNTGELFF.

CDR3 bases: TGTGCCAGCAGCCAAAGCGGGAGGGCCGGTGCGTACGAGCAGTACTTC. This translates into CASSQSGRAGAYEQYF. The chain combines TRBV3-1 (or the pseudogene TRBV3-2) with TRBJ2-7; TRBD2 agrees at 10 bases. V was clipped by 2 bases and J by 4 bases; unmatched bases: 8. Germline CDR1 reads LGHDT; CDR2 reads YNNKEL (reference sequence). The CDR3 length is 16 residues.

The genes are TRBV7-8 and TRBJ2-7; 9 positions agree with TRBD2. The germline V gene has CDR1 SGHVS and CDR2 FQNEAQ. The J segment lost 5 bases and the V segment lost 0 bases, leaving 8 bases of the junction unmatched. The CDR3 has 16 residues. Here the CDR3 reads CASSLAMVAGVDEQYF. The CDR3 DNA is TGTGCCAGCAGCTTAGCGATGGTAGCGGGAGTGGACGAGCAGTACTTC.

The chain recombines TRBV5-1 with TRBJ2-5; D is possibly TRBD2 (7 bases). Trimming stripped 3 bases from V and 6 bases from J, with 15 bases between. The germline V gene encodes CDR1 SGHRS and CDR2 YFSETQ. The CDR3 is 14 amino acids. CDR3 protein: CASSYGGGVKTQYF. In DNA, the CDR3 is TGCGCCAGCAGCTATGGGGGGGGCGTGAAGACCCAGTACTTC. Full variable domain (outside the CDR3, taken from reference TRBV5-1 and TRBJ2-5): KAGVTQTPRYLIKTRGQQVTLSCSPISGHRSVSWYQQTPGQGLQFLFEYFSETQRNKGNFPGRFSGRQFSNSRSEMNVSTLELGDSALYLCASSYGGGVKTQYFGPGTRLLVL.

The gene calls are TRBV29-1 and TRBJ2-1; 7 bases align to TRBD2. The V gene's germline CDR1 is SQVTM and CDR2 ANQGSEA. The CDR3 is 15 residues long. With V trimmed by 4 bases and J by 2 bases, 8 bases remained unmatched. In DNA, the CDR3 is TGCAGCGTTGTAGCCGGGCTAGCGGCCTACAATGAGCAGTTCTTC. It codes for CSVVAGLAAYNEQFF.

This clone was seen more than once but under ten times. This CDR3 reads CATSASGRNGEQFF. CDR3 in DNA: TGTGCCACCAGTGCGAGCGGGAGAAACGGTGAGCAGTTCTTC. The V gene is TRBV24-1, the J gene TRBJ2-1, with 8 nucleotides matching TRBD2. The CDR3 covers 14 residues. With 5 bases clipped from V and 9 bases from J, the junction kept 8 bases outside the gene matches. Germline loops: CDR1 KGHDR, CDR2 SFDVKD.

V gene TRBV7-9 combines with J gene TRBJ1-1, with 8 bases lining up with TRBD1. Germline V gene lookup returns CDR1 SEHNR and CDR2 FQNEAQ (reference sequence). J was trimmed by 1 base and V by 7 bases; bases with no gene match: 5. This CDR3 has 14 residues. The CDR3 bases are TGTGCCAGCATCCGACAGGGGTGGAACACTGAAGCTTTCTTT. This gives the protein CASIRQGWNTEAFF.

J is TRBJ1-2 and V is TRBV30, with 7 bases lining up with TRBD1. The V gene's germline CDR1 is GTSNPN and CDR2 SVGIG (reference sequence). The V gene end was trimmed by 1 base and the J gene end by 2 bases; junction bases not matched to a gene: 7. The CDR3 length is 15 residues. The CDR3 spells CAWSDHPQGNYGYTF. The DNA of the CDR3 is TGTGCCTGGAGTGACCACCCACAGGGGAACTATGGCTACACCTTC.

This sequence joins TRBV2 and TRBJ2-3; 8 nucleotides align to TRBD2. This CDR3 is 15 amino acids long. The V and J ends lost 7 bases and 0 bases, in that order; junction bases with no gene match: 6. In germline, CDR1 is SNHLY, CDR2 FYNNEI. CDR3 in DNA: TGTGCCAGCACCAGACTAGCGCAAAGCACAGATACGCAGTATTTT. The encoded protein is CASTRLAQSTDTQYF.

CDR3 sequence (DNA): TGTGCCAGCTCACATAATCGTCTAGAGACCCAGTACTTC. It encodes CASSHNRLETQYF. The J gene is TRBJ2-5, the V gene TRBV18; D remains ambiguous. Per germline, CDR1 KGHSH and CDR2 LQKENI. Trimming left V 4 bases short and J 4 bases short, with 10 bases between. The CDR3 covers 13 residues.

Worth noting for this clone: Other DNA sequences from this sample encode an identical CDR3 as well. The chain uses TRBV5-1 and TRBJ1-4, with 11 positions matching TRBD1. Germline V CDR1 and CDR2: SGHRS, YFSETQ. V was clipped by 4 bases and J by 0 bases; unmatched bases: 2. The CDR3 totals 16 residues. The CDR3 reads CASSPGQGATNEKLFF. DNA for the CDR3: TGCGCCAGCAGCCCGGGACAGGGGGCAACTAATGAAAAACTGTTTTTT.

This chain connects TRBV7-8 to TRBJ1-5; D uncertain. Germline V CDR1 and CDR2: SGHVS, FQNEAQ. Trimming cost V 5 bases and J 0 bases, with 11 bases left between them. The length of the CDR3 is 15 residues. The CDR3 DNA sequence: TGTGCCAGCAGCATCACAGTTAATAGCAATCAGCCCCAGCATTTT. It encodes CASSITVNSNQPQHF.

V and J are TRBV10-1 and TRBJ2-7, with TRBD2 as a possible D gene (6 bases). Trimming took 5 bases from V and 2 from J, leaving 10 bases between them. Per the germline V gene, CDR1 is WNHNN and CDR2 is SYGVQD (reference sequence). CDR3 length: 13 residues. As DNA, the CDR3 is TGCGCCAGCAGTCTAGCGAGCGCCTACGAGCAGTACTTC. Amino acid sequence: CASSLASAYEQYF.

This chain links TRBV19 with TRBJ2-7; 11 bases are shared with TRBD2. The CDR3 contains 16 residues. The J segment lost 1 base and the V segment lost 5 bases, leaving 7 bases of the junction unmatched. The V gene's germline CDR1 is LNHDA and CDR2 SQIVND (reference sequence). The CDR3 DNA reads TGTGCCAGTAGTCGCCTTACTAGCGGGAGTTCCTACGAGCAGTACTTC. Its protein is CASSRLTSGSSYEQYF.

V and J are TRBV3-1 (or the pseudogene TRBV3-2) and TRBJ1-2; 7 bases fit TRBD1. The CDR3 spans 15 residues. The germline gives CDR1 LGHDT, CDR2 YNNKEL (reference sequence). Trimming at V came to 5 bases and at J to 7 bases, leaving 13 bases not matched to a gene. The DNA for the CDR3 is TGTGCCAGCAGCTTAAGACAGGGCGGTCCGGGTGGCTACACCTTC. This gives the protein CASSLRQGGPGGYTF.

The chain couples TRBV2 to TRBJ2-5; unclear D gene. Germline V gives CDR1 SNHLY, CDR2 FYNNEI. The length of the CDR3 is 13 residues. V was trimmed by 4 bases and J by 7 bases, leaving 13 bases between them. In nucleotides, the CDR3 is TGTGCCAGCAGTGTACTCGAGCGCCGGACCCAGTACTTC. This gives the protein CASSVLERRTQYF.

CDR3 region: CASSPQTSGRDEQYF. CDR3 sequence (DNA): TGTGCCAGCTCACCACAGACTAGCGGGAGGGACGAGCAGTACTTC. This sequence joins TRBV18 and TRBJ2-7; 14 bases are a match to TRBD2. The CDR3 has 15 amino acids. Germline CDR1 is KGHSH and CDR2 is LQKENI. The J segment lost 5 bases and the V segment lost 1 base, leaving 1 base of the junction unmatched. The full variable domain, with the rest looked up from reference TRBV18 and TRBJ2-7, is NAGVMQNPRHLVRRRGQEARLRCSPMKGHSHVYWYRQLPEEGLKFMVYLQKENIIDESGMPKERFSAEFPKEGPSILRIQQVVRGDSAAYFCASSPQTSGRDEQYFGPGTRLTVT.

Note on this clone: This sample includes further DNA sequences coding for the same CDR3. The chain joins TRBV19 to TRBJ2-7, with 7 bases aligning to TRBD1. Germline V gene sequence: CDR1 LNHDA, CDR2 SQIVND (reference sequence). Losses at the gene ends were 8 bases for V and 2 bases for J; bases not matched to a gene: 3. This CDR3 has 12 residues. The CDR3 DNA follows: TGTGCCAGTCAAGACAGGGCCTACGAGCAGTACTTC. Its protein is CASQDRAYEQYF.

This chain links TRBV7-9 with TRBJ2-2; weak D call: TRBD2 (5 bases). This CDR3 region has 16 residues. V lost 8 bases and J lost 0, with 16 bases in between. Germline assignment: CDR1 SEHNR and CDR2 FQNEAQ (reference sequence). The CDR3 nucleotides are TGTGCCAGCCCGACTGGACCCGGGGCGAACACCGGGGAGCTGTTTTTT. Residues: CASPTGPGANTGELFF.